The rows below give T cell receptor beta chains drawn from one sample of a study of blood T cells in healthy people across ages. MiXCR, applied by TCRdb to the 5' RACE reads, yields one record per CDR3 protein. The sample carries 800,000 to 950,000 distinct CDR3 sequences, roughly 43% recorded once. The sequenced sample was blood. The receptors here all came from a man aged 25 to 40 in good health. Both conserved end residues are part of each CDR3. Fields, in order: D gene, clone size, V gene, J gene, CDR3 DNA, CDR3 protein. The D gene is left open where the match is weak. A row's size may be missing; if present it is once, few, many or a size class.

>.|.|TRBV5-5|TRBJ2-1
TGTGCCAGCAGCTTGGGGCTTGGGCAGGGATACAATGAGCAGTTCTTC
CASSLGLGQGYNEQFF
>.|few|TRBV3-1|TRBJ1-2
TGTGCCAGCAGCGCCGTCTCAGGGCTTAGAGTTGGTGGCTACACCTTC
CASSAVSGLRVGGYTF
>.|.|TRBV7-2|TRBJ2-5
TGTGCCAGCAGCAACAGAGAGACCCAGTACTTC
CASSNRETQYF
>.|.|TRBV7-9|TRBJ2-1
TGTGCCAGCAGCCCAGAAACTAGGAAAGTTGAGCAGTTCTTC
CASSPETRKVEQFF
>.|few|TRBV29-1|TRBJ2-6
TGCAGCGTCCTGGTTTGGGGGAACTCGGGTACTGGGGCCAACGTCCTGACTTTC
CSVLVWGNSGTGANVLTF
>.|.|TRBV4-1|TRBJ1-1
TGCACCAGCAGCCAAGATCACCAGGCCTTGAACACTGAAGCTTTCTTT
CTSSQDHQALNTEAFF
>.|.|TRBV20-1|TRBJ1-4
TGCAGTGCTGAAAGGGGATCTAATGAAAAACTGTTTTTT
CSAERGSNEKLFF
>.|.|TRBV27|TRBJ2-7
TGTGCCAGCGGATCCGGGCCATCCTACGAGCAGTACTTC
CASGSGPSYEQYF
>.|.|TRBV21-1|TRBJ1-5
TGTGCCAGCGTAAACGTCCGCGCAGGAGAGCGGAATCAGCCCCAGCATTTT
CASVNVRAGERNQPQHF
>TRBD1|once|TRBV5-5|TRBJ2-1
TGTGCCAGCAGCTTGGGGTGGTCAACAGGGGCGTGGAATGAGCAGTTCTTC
CASSLGWSTGAWNEQFF
>.|many|TRBV5-4|TRBJ2-1
TGTGCCAGCAGGCATGAGGCTAGCGTCGACAATGAGCAGTTCTTC
CASRHEASVDNEQFF
>TRBD2|.|TRBV20-1|TRBJ2-2
TGCAGTGCTAGACTAGCGGGTTCTACGAACACCGGGGAGCTGTTTTTT
CSARLAGSTNTGELFF
>.|.|TRBV10-3|TRBJ2-1
TGTGCCATCAGTCAGGGGTCCCGACAAGAGGAGCAGTTCTTC
CAISQGSRQEEQFF
>.|few|TRBV19|TRBJ2-1
TGTGCCAGTAGTGCCGTGGTTGAGCAGTTCTTC
CASSAVVEQFF
>TRBD2|.|TRBV7-9|TRBJ2-2
TGTGCAGACGGCCAGCGGGGGGTCTCGAACACCGGGGAGCTGTTTTTT
CADGQRGVSNTGELFF
>TRBD2|.|TRBV7-2|TRBJ2-5
TGTGCCAGCAGCTTAGGAACTAGCGGGGGGGCAGGTAGAGAGACCCAGTACTTC
CASSLGTSGGAGRETQYF
>.|once|TRBV7-2|TRBJ2-5
TGTGCCAGTCGACCTAGGACAGAAGAGACCCAGTACTTC
CASRPRTEETQYF
>TRBD2|.|TRBV12-3/TRBV12-4|TRBJ2-3
TGTGCCAGCAGTCCGGGACTAGCGGGGACCTTCACAGATACGCAGTATTTT
CASSPGLAGTFTDTQYF
>.|.|TRBV7-9|TRBJ2-3
TGTACCAGCAACTTTCTCGAAGATACGCAGTATTTT
CTSNFLEDTQYF
>TRBD1|few|TRBV9|TRBJ2-1
TGTGCCAGCAGCGTAGCAGAGGGGGCCGGTGAGCAGTTCTTC
CASSVAEGAGEQFF
>.|few|TRBV27|TRBJ1-1
TGTGCCAGCAGTTGGCAGGAGACCACTGAAGCTTTCTTT
CASSWQETTEAFF
>TRBD2|.|TRBV28|TRBJ2-3
TGTGCCAGCAGTCTCCCGAGCGGGGGGGCAAATACGCAGTATTTT
CASSLPSGGANTQYF
>.|few|TRBV7-2|TRBJ2-7
TGTGCCAGCAGCTTAGAGGGACTTAGAGGGGAGCAGTACTTC
CASSLEGLRGEQYF
>.|.|TRBV6-5|TRBJ1-3
TGTGCCAGCAGCCCGGATCTTTGGTCTGGAAACACCATATATTTT
CASSPDLWSGNTIYF
>.|once|TRBV7-2|TRBJ2-7
TGTGCCAGCAGCCTCCAGGCGGTAACTGAGTACGAGCAGTACTTC
CASSLQAVTEYEQYF
>TRBD1|.|TRBV28|TRBJ2-7
TGTGCCAGCAGATGGGACAGGGCCGCCTACGAGCAGTACTTC
CASRWDRAAYEQYF
>TRBD2|.|TRBV5-1|TRBJ2-5
TGCGCCAGCAGTTCTCTCACGCGGGGGTCAGGAGAGACCCAGTACTTC
CASSSLTRGSGETQYF
>.|.|TRBV27|TRBJ2-1
TGTGCCAGCAGTTTCGGCGGGCTCTCCTACAATGAGCAGTTCTTC
CASSFGGLSYNEQFF
>.|.|TRBV20-1|TRBJ2-3
TGCAGTAAACCGGGACAACTCACAGATACGCAGTATTTT
CSKPGQLTDTQYF
>.|few|TRBV24-1|TRBJ2-1
TGTGCCACCAGTGATTTGAAAGTGGCGGGGGCACGGAATGAGCAGTTCTTC
CATSDLKVAGARNEQFF
>TRBD2|.|TRBV28|TRBJ2-1
TGTGCCAGCAGTCCCGGGACTAGCGGGAGCTGGTACAATGAGCAGTTCTTC
CASSPGTSGSWYNEQFF
>.|.|TRBV7-9|TRBJ2-5
TGTGCCAGCGCCGGATGGCCACCAACAAGTGGCCAGTACTTC
CASAGWPPTSGQYF
>.|.|TRBV12-3/TRBV12-4|TRBJ2-2
TGTGCCGGCCCGACAGCGAACACCGGGGAGCTGTTTTTT
CAGPTANTGELFF
>.|few|TRBV7-2|TRBJ1-1
TGTGCCAGCAGCCCACCCATGAACACTGAAGCTTTCTTT
CASSPPMNTEAFF
>TRBD2|few|TRBV24-1|TRBJ2-1
TGTGCCACCAGTGATTTGGGGACTAGCGGGGGGCGGAGCTCCTACAATGAGCAGTTCTTC
CATSDLGTSGGRSSYNEQFF
>.|.|TRBV12-3/TRBV12-4|TRBJ1-2
TGTGCCAGCAGGACACAGGTCCCTCCTTATGGCTACACCTTC
CASRTQVPPYGYTF
>.|few|TRBV9|TRBJ2-1
TGTGCCAGCAGCGTAGTAGAGACAGGCGTGGGGGGTGAGCAGTTCTTC
CASSVVETGVGGEQFF
>.|.|TRBV6-1|TRBJ2-7
TGTGCCAGCATCCCTTCGAGCTCCTACGAGCAGTACTTC
CASIPSSSYEQYF
>TRBD2|few|TRBV20-1|TRBJ2-7
TGCAGTGCTGACTTCGGGGGGGGCTACGAGCAGTACTTC
CSADFGGGYEQYF
>TRBD1|.|TRBV6-1|TRBJ2-2
TGTGCCAGCAGGGACAGGGGGCGAACCGGGGAGCTGTTTTTT
CASRDRGRTGELFF
>.|.|TRBV6-5|TRBJ2-7
TGTGCCAGCAGTTACTCAAACGTGGGACCCTACGAGCAGTACTTC
CASSYSNVGPYEQYF
>TRBD2|.|TRBV6-1|TRBJ2-1
TGTGCCAGCTTCCCGGGGGGCAATGAGCAGTTCTTC
CASFPGGNEQFF
>.|few|TRBV6-2/TRBV6-3|TRBJ2-6
TGTGCCAGCAGTTTATGGACAGCCTCTGGGGCCAACGTCCTGACTTTC
CASSLWTASGANVLTF
>TRBD2|.|TRBV27|TRBJ2-3
TGTGCCAGCGGGTTCGGCGGGGGGGACACAGATACGCAGTATTTT
CASGFGGGDTDTQYF
>TRBD1|.|TRBV9|TRBJ2-1
TGTGCCAGCAGCACCATTTCCGGGACAGGGACCTACAATGAGCAGTTCTTC
CASSTISGTGTYNEQFF
>TRBD1|many|TRBV4-1|TRBJ2-3
TGCGCCAGCAGCCAGACGACAGGGGCTGATGTGGATACGCAGTATTTT
CASSQTTGADVDTQYF
>TRBD1|.|TRBV10-3|TRBJ1-5
TGTGCCATCAGGGACGGACAGGGGAATAGCAATCAGCCCCAGCATTTT
CAIRDGQGNSNQPQHF
>TRBD1|few|TRBV24-1|TRBJ1-4
TGTGCCACCAGTGAGGGACAGGGATCGAATGAAAAACTGTTTTTT
CATSEGQGSNEKLFF